One and the same sample provided the 25 T cell receptor beta chains below, sequenced in a study of blood T cell repertoires in COVID-19. Data came from immunoSEQ multiplex PCR; TCRdb stores just in-frame clones and leaves some out. Seen here are just under 85,000 clones, under 85% observed once, and the top ten hold around 29%. Sequences were obtained from peripheral blood. These receptors originate from a woman older than 75 with acute or convalescent COVID-19.

CDR3 loop: CASSRFRGSTDTQYF. The CDR3 DNA follows: TGTGCCAGCAGCCGGTTCCGGGGGAGCACAGATACGCAGTATTTT. The genes are TRBV6-6 and TRBJ2-3; D possibly corresponds to TRBD2 (6 bases). Deletions cut 6 bases from V and 0 bases from J, with 13 bases between. Germline assignment: CDR1 MNHNY and CDR2 SVGAGI (reference sequence). This CDR3 is built from 15 residues.

This chain links TRBV5-1 with TRBJ2-1, with 10 positions matching TRBD2. Germline CDR1 SGHRS, CDR2 YFSETQ. The CDR3 totals 16 residues. The J segment lost 9 bases and the V segment lost 4 bases, leaving 13 bases of the junction unmatched. CDR3 DNA sequence: TGCGCCAGCAGCGGGTCCGGGACTAGCGTTCTGGGTGAGCAGTTCTTC. It translates to CASSGSGTSVLGEQFF.

The V gene is TRBV6-5, the J gene TRBJ2-1; TRBD1 might be the D (6 bases). CDR3 length equals 15 residues. CDR1 and CDR2 (germline): MNHEY, SVGAGI. V was clipped by 8 bases and J by 1 base, with 15 bases between them. CDR3 in amino acids: CASRAGQPSYNEQFF. The CDR3 nucleotides are TGTGCCAGCCGAGCCGGACAGCCTTCCTACAATGAGCAGTTCTTC.

Only one count was recorded for this clone. The chain recombines TRBV11-1 with TRBJ2-1; D is possibly TRBD1 (7 bases). The CDR3 length is 15 residues. Germline V gene lookup returns CDR1 SGHAT and CDR2 FQDESV (reference sequence). The V gene lost 7 bases and the J gene lost 4 bases, with 17 bases spanning the gap. In DNA form, the CDR3 reads TGTGCCAGCAAGGGGGCGGGGACAGAGTACAATGAGCAGTTCTTC. This gives the protein CASKGAGTEYNEQFF.

Of note for this clone: The sample has other DNA sequences that encode this CDR3 too. The V call is TRBV7-9, the J call TRBJ2-7; the match to TRBD2 covers 10 bases. Germline CDR1 is SEHNR and CDR2 is FQNEAQ (reference sequence). The CDR3 spans 14 residues. The V segment lost 2 bases and the J segment 5 bases; nucleotides outside the gene matches: 3. For the CDR3, the DNA is TGTGCCAGCAGCTTACTAGCGGGAGTAAACGAGCAGTACTTC. Protein product: CASSLLAGVNEQYF.

The rearrangement links TRBV24-1 to TRBJ2-2, with TRBD2 matching over 8 bases. There are 16 residues in the CDR3. V dropped 0 bases and J dropped 11; count of bases not matched to a gene: 10. CDR1 and CDR2 (germline): KGHDR, SFDVKD. Here the CDR3 DNA reads TGTGCCACCAGTGATTTGACGTCTAGCGGGCGCGGCGAGCTGTTTTTT. Its protein is CATSDLTSSGRGELFF.

This chain uses TRBV3-1 (or the pseudogene TRBV3-2) with TRBJ2-2, with TRBD1 as a possible D gene (5 bases). The V end was cut by 3 bases, the J end by 2 bases, with 7 bases between. The germline V gene has CDR1 LGHDT and CDR2 YNNKEL (reference sequence). CDR3 length: 14 residues. In DNA form, the CDR3 reads TGTGCCAGCAGCCAGGGGCACAACACCGGGGAGCTGTTTTTT. Its translation is CASSQGHNTGELFF.

The CDR3 bases are TGTGCCAGCAGCTTAGGGGTAGCGGGAGGCACGACCACCTACAATGAGCAGTTCTTC. Its translation: CASSLGVAGGTTTYNEQFF. The chain uses TRBV7-6 and TRBJ2-1; 10 bases match TRBD2. The CDR3 contains 19 residues. V gave up 1 base and J gave up 2 bases; unmatched junction bases: 11. In germline, CDR1 is SGHVS, CDR2 FNYEAQ.

The chain combines TRBV7-8 with TRBJ1-6; perhaps TRBD1 as D (6 bases). Per germline, CDR1 SGHVS and CDR2 FQNEAQ. The CDR3 sequence is 19 residues long. V shed 5 bases and J shed 9 bases, with 29 bases lying between them. As DNA, the CDR3 is TGTGCCAGCAGCCAAGGGTCCAGGGGCCTCGATCTAGGTGCTTCACCCCTCCACTTT. Residues: CASSQGSRGLDLGASPLHF.

The rearrangement uses TRBV30 and TRBJ2-5; 7 bases are shared with TRBD1. Germline V gene sequence: CDR1 GTSNPN, CDR2 SVGIG (reference sequence). The CDR3 is made up of 13 amino acids. V shed 5 bases, J shed 5 bases, and the junction held 8 bases outside the gene matches. The CDR3 region is CAWEDRQMETQYF. CDR3 coding DNA: TGTGCCTGGGAGGACAGGCAGATGGAGACCCAGTACTTC.

The chain recombines TRBV20-1 with TRBJ2-7, with TRBD1 matching 9 bases. The CDR3 extends over 15 amino acids. Germline V gives CDR1 DFQATT, CDR2 SNEGSKA (reference sequence). Losses at the gene ends were 3 bases for V and 1 base for J; bases not matched to a gene: 7. In DNA form, the CDR3 reads TGCAGTGCTAGTTCAGGGACAGGGCTATCCTACGAGCAGTACTTC. It encodes CSASSGTGLSYEQYF.

The V and J genes are TRBV5-4 and TRBJ2-6; D unclear. The V gene lost 2 bases and the J gene lost 0 bases, with 6 bases spanning the gap. CDR3 length: 15 residues. CDR1 and CDR2 from the germline V gene are SGHNT and YYREEE (reference sequence). CDR3 in amino acids: CASSFRGSGANVLTF. The CDR3 DNA follows: TGTGCCAGCAGCTTTAGAGGCTCTGGGGCCAACGTCCTGACTTTC.

J is TRBJ1-2 and V is TRBV19; no clear D gene. The CDR3 runs to 13 residues. With 10 bases removed from V and 3 bases from J, the gap between germline ends came to 15 bases. CDR1 is LNHDA and CDR2 is SQIVND in the germline V gene (reference sequence). The CDR3, as DNA: TGTGCCACTAAAGTCGGTCTGGACTATGGCTACACCTTC. Protein: CATKVGLDYGYTF.

V and J are TRBV7-3 and TRBJ2-7, with 9 bases fitting TRBD1. The CDR3 is 16 amino acids. Unmatched junction bases numbered 11, after V lost 5 bases and J lost 3 bases. Per the germline V gene, CDR1 is SGHTA and CDR2 is FQGTGA. The DNA of the CDR3 is TGTGCCAGCAGCCCGAGGGCGGGACAGGGAGTCTACGAGCAGTACTTC. Translating gives CASSPRAGQGVYEQYF.

CDR3 sequence: CASSARARNQPQHF. The CDR3 bases are TGTGCCAGCAGTGCCAGGGCGAGGAATCAGCCCCAGCATTTT. The chain links TRBV2 to TRBJ1-5; tentatively, D is TRBD1 (5 bases). This CDR3 has 14 residues. The V end lost 4 bases, the J end lost 4 bases, and 11 bases lay between the germline ends. CDR1 is SNHLY, CDR2 FYNNEI, per germline.

This sequence joins TRBV5-1 and TRBJ2-2; D is perhaps TRBD1 (5 bases). The germline V and J ends were trimmed by 4 bases and 6 bases, with 13 bases remaining between them. CDR1 SGHRS and CDR2 YFSETQ come from the germline V gene. The length of the CDR3 is 14 residues. The CDR3 region is CASSPVGPPGELFF. CDR3 DNA: TGCGCCAGCAGCCCCGTGGGGCCCCCCGGGGAGCTGTTTTTT.

Here the CDR3 DNA reads TGTGCCAGCAGGCCCATGGGGGGATCAGAGACCCAGTACTTC. Its protein product is CASRPMGGSETQYF. This rearrangement joins TRBV6-5 to TRBJ2-5; maybe TRBD2 (6 bases). CDR1 MNHEY and CDR2 SVGAGI come from the germline V gene. Trimming removed 6 bases at V and 4 bases at J, with 15 bases between. The CDR3 spans 14 residues.

V and J are TRBV11-2 and TRBJ2-5; TRBD2 matches 7 bases. The CDR3 is 15 residues long. CDR1 and CDR2 from the germline V gene are SGHAT and FQNNGV. V gave up 8 bases and J gave up 5 bases; unmatched junction bases: 14. In nucleotides, the CDR3 is TGTGCCAGCCTACGAGGCGGGGGACTTAGCGAGACCCAGTACTTC. It codes for CASLRGGGLSETQYF.

The chain uses TRBV19 and TRBJ1-5; D not certain. With 2 bases removed from V and 2 bases from J, the gap between germline ends came to 10 bases. The CDR3 runs to 15 residues. CDR1 is LNHDA and CDR2 is SQIVND in the germline V gene (reference sequence). The CDR3 spells CASSIYQDGNQPQHF. The CDR3 DNA reads as TGTGCCAGTAGTATATATCAGGATGGCAATCAGCCCCAGCATTTT.

The chain is built from TRBV5-4 and TRBJ2-3, with D perhaps TRBD2 (6 bases). This CDR3 region has 15 residues. The germline CDR1 and CDR2 sequences are SGHNT and YYREEE (reference sequence). The V end was cut by 2 bases, the J end by 4 bases, with 14 bases between. In nucleotides, the CDR3 is TGTGCCAGCAGCTTAACGGGAGTACATGCAGATACGCAGTATTTT. Its translation is CASSLTGVHADTQYF.

This chain joins TRBV4-1 and TRBJ1-1, with no clear D. Trimming shortened V by 3 bases and J by 8 bases, and 13 bases separated the two germline ends. The CDR3 is made up of 13 amino acids. The germline V gene has CDR1 MGHRA and CDR2 YSYEKL. In DNA, the CDR3 is TGCGCCAGCAGCCATGGGGTCCGGAGGGAAGCTTTCTTT. Protein: CASSHGVRREAFF.

This clone was observed a few times. The chain has TRBV5-1 and TRBJ2-1, with 8 nucleotides matching TRBD2. The V and J ends lost 4 bases and 5 bases, in that order; junction bases with no gene match: 11. Looked up from germline, CDR1 is SGHRS and CDR2 is YFSETQ. CDR3 size: 16 residues. CDR3 loop: CASSPTGTRFNNEQFF. CDR3 nucleotide sequence: TGCGCCAGCAGCCCGACCGGGACTAGGTTCAACAATGAGCAGTTCTTC. Together with reference TRBV5-1 and TRBJ2-1, the CDR3 gives the full variable domain: KAGVTQTPRYLIKTRGQQVTLSCSPISGHRSVSWYQQTPGQGLQFLFEYFSETQRNKGNFPGRFSGRQFSNSRSEMNVSTLELGDSALYLCASSPTGTRFNNEQFFGPGTRLTVL.

V is TRBV19 and J is TRBJ1-2, with D maybe TRBD1 (6 bases). V lost 6 bases and J 2 bases, leaving 19 bases between the germline ends. Germline loops: CDR1 LNHDA, CDR2 SQIVND (reference sequence). The CDR3 length is 16 residues. The CDR3 sequence is CASRPTTGATNYGYTF. As DNA, the CDR3 is TGTGCCAGTAGGCCGACGACAGGAGCCACGAACTATGGCTACACCTTC. The full variable domain, completed using reference TRBV19 and TRBJ1-2, is DGGITQSPKYLFRKEGQNVTLSCEQNLNHDAMYWYRQDPGQGLRLIYYSQIVNDFQKGDIAEGYSVSREKKESFPLTVTSAQKNPTAFYLCASRPTTGATNYGYTFGSGTRLTVV.

This chain joins TRBV6-6 and TRBJ2-7; 8 bases match TRBD1. Germline CDR1 and CDR2: MNHNY and SVGAGI (reference sequence). V gave up 6 bases and J gave up 1 base; unmatched junction bases: 5. This CDR3 is 14 amino acids long. CDR3 region: CASRYRDRSYEQYF. The CDR3 nucleotides are TGTGCCAGCAGGTACCGGGACAGGTCCTACGAGCAGTACTTC.

V and J are TRBV18 and TRBJ1-2; weak D call: TRBD1 (5 bases). Germline CDR1 is KGHSH and CDR2 is LQKENI. This CDR3 contains 12 residues. V shed 5 bases and J shed 7 bases, with 11 bases lying between them. For the CDR3, the DNA is TGTGCCAGCTCAGTCAGGGATGCTGGCTACACCTTC. Translation gives CASSVRDAGYTF.